Below are 19 T cell receptor beta chains sequenced from a single sample in a study of blood T cell repertoires in COVID-19. The repertoire was sequenced with immunoSEQ multiplex PCR; TCRdb's copy has only in-frame clones and lacks some. The sample shows some 150,000 clones, roughly 79% of them seen only once. The source material was peripheral blood. These receptors all stem from an older woman with active or convalescent COVID-19.

The chain links TRBV10-3 to TRBJ2-1; 11 nucleotides agree with TRBD2. The ends lost 0 bases at V and 2 bases at J; junction bases unmatched: 9. Per the germline V gene, CDR1 is ENHRY and CDR2 is SYGVKD. CDR3 length: 19 amino acids. As DNA, the CDR3 is TGTGCCATCAGTGAGTCTGGGACTAGCGGTCTAAGGGCCTACAATGAGCAGTTCTTC. It is translated as CAISESGTSGLRAYNEQFF.

The V and J genes are TRBV6-5 and TRBJ1-6; D remains unclear. The V end lost 0 bases, the J end lost 4 bases, and 10 bases lay between the germline ends. The germline V gene encodes CDR1 MNHEY and CDR2 SVGAGI. The CDR3 is 16 amino acids. The CDR3 coding sequence is TGTGCCAGCAGTTACTCGCAGTTGAATTATAATTCACCCCTCCACTTT. Residues: CASSYSQLNYNSPLHF.

The chain combines TRBV7-2 with TRBJ2-1; 7 nucleotides align to TRBD1. CDR3 length: 16 amino acids. Germline loops: CDR1 SGHTA, CDR2 FQGNSA. V shed 5 bases and J 7 bases; nucleotides not matched to a gene: 14. As DNA, the CDR3 is TGTGCCAGCAGCCCTCGGGACAGTGGGTGGTATAATGAGCAGTTCTTC. Translating it yields CASSPRDSGWYNEQFF.

The chain employs TRBV19 and TRBJ2-5, with 8 bases aligning to TRBD1. Germline CDR1 and CDR2: LNHDA and SQIVND (reference sequence). The V segment lost 5 bases and the J segment 5 bases; nucleotides outside the gene matches: 10. The CDR3 consists of 15 residues. The CDR3 DNA follows: TGTGCCAGTAGTCGTGGAGACAGGGGTTGGGAGACCCAGTACTTC. Its protein is CASSRGDRGWETQYF. The entire variable domain, with the rest obtained from reference TRBV19 and TRBJ2-5, is as follows: DGGITQSPKYLFRKEGQNVTLSCEQNLNHDAMYWYRQDPGQGLRLIYYSQIVNDFQKGDIAEGYSVSREKKESFPLTVTSAQKNPTAFYLCASSRGDRGWETQYFGPGTRLLVL.

This sequence joins TRBV4-1 and TRBJ2-7, with 7 positions matching TRBD1. V gave up 0 bases and J gave up 2 bases; unmatched junction bases: 4. The length of the CDR3 is 15 residues. The germline V gene has CDR1 MGHRA and CDR2 YSYEKL. The CDR3 region is CASSQDRQGPYEQYV. The DNA for the CDR3 is TGCGCCAGCAGCCAAGATAGACAGGGCCCCTACGAGCAGTACGTC.

This chain uses TRBV7-3 with TRBJ2-7, with no clear D. With 5 bases removed from V and 2 bases from J, the gap between germline ends came to 13 bases. The CDR3 spans 14 residues. Germline V gene lookup returns CDR1 SGHTA and CDR2 FQGTGA. As DNA, the CDR3 is TGTGCCAGCAGCCCCCGAGAGAGGCCCTACGAGCAGTACTTC. It specifies CASSPRERPYEQYF. The whole variable domain, remainder taken from reference TRBV7-3 and TRBJ2-7, is GAGVSQTPSNKVTEKGKYVELRCDPISGHTALYWYRQSLGQGPEFLIYFQGTGAADDSGLPNDRFFAVRPEGSVSTLKIQRTERGDSAVYLCASSPRERPYEQYFGPGTRLTVT.

The count of this clone is one. The chain couples TRBV28 to TRBJ1-4; D remains ambiguous. This CDR3 comprises 11 residues. CDR1 MDHEN and CDR2 SYDVKM come from the germline V gene. Trimming pared 3 bases from V and 7 bases from J, leaving 3 bases between. CDR3 nucleotide sequence: TGTGCCAGCAGTTTCAGTGAAAAACTGTTTTTT. Protein sequence: CASSFSEKLFF.

There are a few counts of this clone. This chain links TRBV11-3 with TRBJ2-3; 8 bases are shared with TRBD1. The CDR3 totals 16 residues. From germline, CDR1 is SGHNT and CDR2 YENEEA. V shed 4 bases, J shed 0 bases, and the junction held 6 bases outside the gene matches. This CDR3 reads CASSYGTGSSTDTQYF. The CDR3 bases are TGTGCCAGCAGCTACGGGACAGGCTCTAGCACAGATACGCAGTATTTT. The complete variable domain, with remaining parts taken from reference TRBV11-3 and TRBJ2-3, reads EAGVVQSPRYKIIEKKQPVAFWCNPISGHNTLYWYLQNLGQGPELLIRYENEEAVDDSQLPKDRFSAERLKGVDSTLKIQPAELGDSAVYLCASSYGTGSSTDTQYFGPGTRLTVL.

The CDR3 nucleotides are TGCAGTGCTAGTCCAGGGATGAACACTGAAGCTTTCTTT. Its translation: CSASPGMNTEAFF. V usage is TRBV20-1 and J usage is TRBJ1-1; D is possibly TRBD1 (5 bases). The germline V gene has CDR1 DFQATT and CDR2 SNEGSKA (reference sequence). V was pared by 3 bases and J by 0 bases, with 8 bases between. The CDR3 has 13 residues.

The rearrangement joins TRBV19 to TRBJ1-5; 12 bases map to TRBD1. The germline CDR1 and CDR2 sequences are LNHDA and SQIVND (reference sequence). J was trimmed by 6 bases and V by 4 bases; bases with no gene match: 4. The CDR3 contains 15 residues. CDR3 nucleotides: TGTGCCAGTAGTAGCGGGACAGGGGGCGGTCAGCCCCAGCATTTT. Amino acid sequence: CASSSGTGGGQPQHF.

DNA for the CDR3: TGTGCCAGCAGCTTAGAGGGGGCGTCTGGGCAGCCCCAGCATTTT. As protein: CASSLEGASGQPQHF. J is TRBJ1-5 and V is TRBV7-2; TRBD1 matches at 7 bases. The ends lost 1 base at V and 7 bases at J; junction bases unmatched: 7. CDR3 length equals 15 residues. Germline CDR1 reads SGHTA; CDR2 reads FQGNSA.

This chain connects TRBV20-1 to TRBJ1-4; no definite D call. With 7 bases removed from V and 8 bases from J, the gap between germline ends came to 11 bases. The germline gives CDR1 DFQATT, CDR2 SNEGSKA (reference sequence). The CDR3 contains 11 residues. CDR3: CSGLAGEKLFF. CDR3 DNA sequence: TGCAGTGGCCTGGCAGGAGAAAAACTGTTTTTT.

The rearrangement links TRBV7-3 to TRBJ2-7; 9 bases fit TRBD2. V trimming: 3 bases; J trimming: 0 bases; junction bases outside the gene matches: 6. This CDR3 contains 16 residues. CDR1 is SGHTA, CDR2 FQGTGA, per germline. The CDR3 spells CASSLAGGSFSYEQYF. CDR3 sequence (DNA): TGTGCCAGCAGCTTGGCGGGAGGGTCCTTCTCCTACGAGCAGTACTTC.

The chain combines TRBV5-1 with TRBJ1-4; 7 bases agree with TRBD1. Per the germline V gene, CDR1 is SGHRS and CDR2 is YFSETQ. The ends lost 2 bases at V and 0 bases at J; junction bases unmatched: 1. The CDR3 is 15 residues long. In nucleotides, the CDR3 is TGCGCCAGCAGCTTCGACAGGGCAACTAATGAAAAACTGTTTTTT. It is translated as CASSFDRATNEKLFF. Full variable domain (remainder filled in from reference TRBV5-1 and TRBJ1-4): KAGVTQTPRYLIKTRGQQVTLSCSPISGHRSVSWYQQTPGQGLQFLFEYFSETQRNKGNFPGRFSGRQFSNSRSEMNVSTLELGDSALYLCASSFDRATNEKLFFGSGTQLSVL.

The J gene is TRBJ1-6, the V gene TRBV28, with unresolved D. Germline lookup yields CDR1 MDHEN and CDR2 SYDVKM. The V gene lost 5 bases and the J gene lost 11 bases, with 16 bases spanning the gap. The CDR3 runs 14 residues. CDR3 bases: TGTGCCAGCAGTCCTAGGACTGCGGACCCACCCCTCCACTTT. This translates into CASSPRTADPPLHF.

This clone was recorded a few times. This chain uses TRBV7-9 with TRBJ2-5, with TRBD1 identical over 8 bases. The CDR3 has 15 amino acids. Trimming cost V 2 bases and J 5 bases; bases outside gene matches: 7. Per the germline V gene, CDR1 is SEHNR and CDR2 is FQNEAQ (reference sequence). This CDR3 reads CASSLTQGARETQYF. DNA for the CDR3: TGTGCCAGCAGCTTAACGCAGGGGGCGCGGGAGACCCAGTACTTC.

The chain carries TRBV4-1 and TRBJ2-5; 11 bases agree with TRBD2. The CDR3 spans 16 residues. Germline V gene sequence: CDR1 MGHRA, CDR2 YSYEKL. V lost 8 bases to trimming and J lost 1 base; unmatched junction nucleotides: 9. The CDR3 bases are TGCGCCAGCGGGACCCAGGGACTAGCGGTCCAAGAGACCCAGTACTTC. The encoded protein is CASGTQGLAVQETQYF.

Here the CDR3 reads CAWSPGLRVELFF. DNA for the CDR3: TGTGCCTGGAGTCCTGGACTCCGGGTGGAGCTGTTTTTT. The chain employs TRBV30 and TRBJ2-2; D is possibly TRBD2 (5 bases). In germline, CDR1 is GTSNPN, CDR2 SVGIG (reference sequence). Trimming cost V 2 bases and J 10 bases, with 14 bases left between them. The CDR3 sequence is 13 residues long.

The V call is TRBV7-2, the J call TRBJ1-5, with D possibly being TRBD1 (6 bases). The length of the CDR3 is 16 residues. The germline gives CDR1 SGHTA, CDR2 FQGNSA. Trimming took 5 bases from V and 0 from J, leaving 14 bases between them. DNA of the CDR3: TGTGCCAGCAGCACGACGACAGGATATAGCAATCAGCCCCAGCATTTT. Translating gives CASSTTTGYSNQPQHF.